This TCR beta chain derives from a study of early T cells in non-severe SARS-CoV-2 infection. TCRdb reanalysed the 5' RACE reads using MiXCR and keeps one entry per CDR3 protein. The sample has tens of thousands of distinct CDR3 sequences, around 14% seen once. Note on this clonotype: Its antigen is not known.

Study results and caveats: Sequences matched to VDJdb favored anti-spike CD8 responses, while private and CD4 specificities were missed.

The CDR3 covers 16 residues. Germline assignment: CDR1 ENHRY and CDR2 SYGVKD. Trimming cost V 0 bases and J 2 bases, with 10 bases left between them. J is TRBJ2-2 and V is TRBV10-3; D is ambiguous. Sequencing was done on a sample of whole blood. The clonotype comes from an adult who was a healthcare worker with PCR-confirmed SARS-CoV-2 infection or an uninfected control (not recorded which). The CDR3 nucleotides read TGTGCCATCAGTGAGTCAGGTGGCGGAAACACCGGGGAGCTGTTTTTT. It specifies CAISESGGGNTGELFF.